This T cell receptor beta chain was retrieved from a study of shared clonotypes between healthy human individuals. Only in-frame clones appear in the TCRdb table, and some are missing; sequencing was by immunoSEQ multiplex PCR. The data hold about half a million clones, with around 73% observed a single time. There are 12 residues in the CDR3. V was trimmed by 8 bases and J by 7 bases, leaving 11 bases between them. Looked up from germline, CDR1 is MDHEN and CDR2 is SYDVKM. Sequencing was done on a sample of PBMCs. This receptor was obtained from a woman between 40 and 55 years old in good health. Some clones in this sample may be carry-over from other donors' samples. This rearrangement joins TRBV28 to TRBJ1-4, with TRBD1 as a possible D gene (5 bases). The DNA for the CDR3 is TGTGCCAGCGGGGACCCCAGTGAAAAACTGTTTTTT. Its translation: CASGDPSEKLFF.